These 14 T cell receptor beta chains originate from one sample sequenced in a study of identical twins. MiXCR, applied by TCRdb to the 5' RACE reads, yields one record per CDR3 protein. The profile shows nearly 900,000 distinct CDR3 sequences, over 9% of them singletons. A further study also used this sample, focusing on yellow fever vaccine responses in identical twins.

The sequenced sample was PBMCs. The receptor set was obtained from a woman in her late teens or twenties in good health.

This clonotype was counted only a few times. The chain joins TRBV3-1 to TRBJ2-4, with D possibly being TRBD2 (6 bases). V was pared by 0 bases and J by 5 bases, with 8 bases between. This CDR3 spans 14 amino acids. The germline gives CDR1 LGHDT, CDR2 YNNKEL (reference sequence). The CDR3 is CASSQEGGENIQYF. The CDR3 coding sequence is TGTGCCAGCAGCCAAGAGGGAGGAGAAAACATTCAGTACTTC.

This clonotype was seen a few times. V is TRBV3-1 and J is TRBJ2-7; TRBD2 is a possible D gene (6 bases). Germline CDR1 is LGHDT and CDR2 is YNNKEL (reference sequence). Trimming shortened V by 3 bases and J by 2 bases, and 11 bases separated the two germline ends. The CDR3 length is 14 residues. CDR3 amino acids: CASSHQRVPYEQYF. CDR3 in DNA: TGTGCCAGCAGCCACCAGCGGGTTCCCTACGAGCAGTACTTC.

This chain links TRBV29-1 with TRBJ2-1; 8 bases agree with TRBD1. V shed 2 bases, J shed 8 bases, and the junction held 11 bases outside the gene matches. This CDR3 has 15 residues. CDR1 SQVTM and CDR2 ANQGSEA come from the germline V gene. DNA of the CDR3: TGCAGCGTTGAAAGTTTCGGTCAGGGGGCGGATGAGCAGTTCTTC. Amino acids: CSVESFGQGADEQFF.

This clonotype turned up a few times. The chain couples TRBV7-2 to TRBJ2-2; tentative D call: TRBD2 (6 bases). The germline V and J ends were trimmed by 3 bases and 1 base, with 9 bases remaining between them. From germline, CDR1 is SGHTA and CDR2 FQGNSA. CDR3 length equals 15 residues. CDR3 amino acids: CASSFRERNTGELFF. In DNA, the CDR3 is TGTGCCAGCAGCTTTCGGGAGAGGAACACCGGGGAGCTGTTTTTT.

This clonotype was seen a handful of times. This rearrangement joins TRBV7-8 to TRBJ2-7; a weak D match, TRBD1 (5 bases). This CDR3 is built from 13 residues. V lost 8 bases and J 2 bases, leaving 13 bases between the germline ends. Per the germline V gene, CDR1 is SGHVS and CDR2 is FQNEAQ. The CDR3 region is CASRRGSAYEQYF. CDR3 sequence (DNA): TGTGCCAGCCGTAGGGGATCGGCCTACGAGCAGTACTTC.

This clonotype has at least ten counts. This chain links TRBV12-3 or TRBV12-4 with TRBJ1-1; D gene uncertain. The CDR3 spans 14 residues. Trimming pared 3 bases from V and 0 bases from J, leaving 8 bases between. The CDR3 reads CASSLNSLNTEAFF. The DNA of the CDR3 is TGTGCCAGCAGTTTGAACAGCCTGAACACTGAAGCTTTCTTT.

J is TRBJ2-5 and V is TRBV4-1; 7 positions agree with TRBD2. This CDR3 is built from 15 residues. In germline, CDR1 is MGHRA, CDR2 YSYEKL. V shed 6 bases and J 3 bases; nucleotides not matched to a gene: 10. The CDR3 spells CASRPHPGGEETQYF. CDR3 sequence (DNA): TGCGCCAGCAGACCGCACCCGGGAGGTGAAGAGACCCAGTACTTC.

This clonotype was seen more than once but under ten times. The rearrangement links TRBV21-1 to TRBJ2-7; TRBD2, the table's D call, was not compared with the DNA. TRBV21-1 is a recognized pseudogene. CDR3 size: 16 residues. This chain's CDR3 is CASSKDEAGVAGEQYF. Here the CDR3 DNA reads TGTGCCAGCAGCAAAGATGAGGCGGGAGTCGCAGGCGAGCAGTACTTC.

With regard to this clonotype: A much larger clonotype is one base distant, so this may be a read error. The V call is TRBV7-8, the J call TRBJ2-7; D perhaps matches TRBD1 (5 bases). This CDR3 is 15 amino acids long. Germline V lookup: CDR1 SGHVS, CDR2 FQNEAQ. V was shortened by 8 bases and J by 0 bases, with 17 bases between the two germline ends. CDR3 in DNA: TGTGCCAGCTTCCCCGAAGGGGTCCCCTCCTACGAGCAGTACTTC. Translated, it gives CASFPEGVPSYEQYF.

Concerning this clonotype itself: A much larger clone differs from this one at a single base, so this may be a read error. CDR3 sequence (DNA): TGTGCCATCAGTTCCTTTGAAGGCTATGGCTACACCTTC. Its protein product is CAISSFEGYGYTF. J is TRBJ1-2 and V is TRBV7-9, with D unclear. CDR3 size: 13 residues. In germline, CDR1 is SEHNR, CDR2 FQNEAQ (reference sequence). The V and J ends lost 10 bases and 4 bases respectively, with 16 bases between them.

The chain combines TRBV7-2 with TRBJ2-1; 10 positions match TRBD2. CDR3 length equals 17 residues. With V trimmed by 3 bases and J by 9 bases, 14 bases remained unmatched. Germline V gene lookup returns CDR1 SGHTA and CDR2 FQGNSA. The CDR3 region is CASSLRASGTSEREQFF. DNA of the CDR3: TGTGCCAGCAGCTTGCGCGCCTCCGGGACTAGCGAGCGTGAGCAGTTCTTC.

This clonotype turned up a few times. CDR3 protein: CASSPDHHYGYTF. The CDR3 DNA follows: TGTGCCAGCAGCCCCGACCACCACTATGGCTACACCTTC. The rearrangement joins TRBV7-4 to TRBJ1-2; no clear D gene. Trimming left V 5 bases short and J 3 bases short, with 10 bases between. This CDR3 has 13 amino acids. Germline CDR1 reads SGHVT; CDR2 reads SQSDAQ. Complete variable domain (other parts from reference TRBV7-4 and TRBJ1-2): GAGVSQSPRYKVAKRGRDVALRCDSISGHVTLYWYRQTLGQGSEVLTYSQSDAQRDKSGRPSGRFSAERPERSVSTLKIQRTEQGDSAVYLCASSPDHHYGYTFGSGTRLTVV.

This clonotype was observed at least ten times. This chain links TRBV12-3 or TRBV12-4 with TRBJ2-2; TRBD1 aligns across 8 bases. Trimming took 5 bases from V and 2 from J; bases not matched to a gene: 4. CDR3 length: 15 amino acids. CDR3 residues: CASSPGQVNTGELFF. CDR3 sequence (DNA): TGTGCCAGCAGTCCGGGACAGGTTAACACCGGGGAGCTGTTTTTT.

This clonotype was detected only a few times. The CDR3 spells CASSPDRGPSYGYTF. Here the CDR3 DNA reads TGTGCCAGCAGCCCAGACAGGGGGCCGAGCTATGGCTACACCTTC. The rearrangement links TRBV12-3 or TRBV12-4 to TRBJ1-2; 10 nucleotides line up with TRBD1. Losses at the gene ends were 6 bases for V and 4 bases for J; bases not matched to a gene: 8. The CDR3 has 15 residues.